These 7 T cell receptor beta chains originate from one sample sequenced in a study of blood T cell repertoires in COVID-19. Profiled with immunoSEQ multiplex PCR; TCRdb holds only in-frame clones, not every one. Of around 150,000 clones detected, 70% to 90% appear once; the ten largest clones hold roughly 8.3%. Sequenced sample: peripheral blood. The source is a woman aged 55-70 years with COVID-19, enrolled during active disease.

This rearrangement joins TRBV3-1 (or the pseudogene TRBV3-2) to TRBJ2-7; 8 bases are a match to TRBD1. Per the germline V gene, CDR1 is LGHDT and CDR2 is YNNKEL (reference sequence). Trimming removed 5 bases from V and 2 bases from J; junction bases left unmatched: 8. The CDR3 is made up of 15 amino acids. The chain's CDR3 is CASSDPGQAAYEQYF. The CDR3 DNA sequence: TGTGCCAGCAGCGACCCGGGACAGGCAGCCTACGAGCAGTACTTC.

This rearrangement joins TRBV6-4 to TRBJ1-1; D gene unclear. CDR3 size: 14 residues. With 0 bases removed from V and 5 bases from J, the gap between germline ends came to 10 bases. Germline CDR1 MRHNA, CDR2 SNTAGT. The CDR3, as DNA: TGTGCCAGCAGTGACTCGAACAGACCGACTGAAGCTTTCTTT. It yields the protein CASSDSNRPTEAFF.

V and J are TRBV7-2 and TRBJ2-7; TRBD1 matches 11 bases. The germline CDR1 and CDR2 sequences are SGHTA and FQGNSA. Trimming removed 4 bases from V and 3 bases from J; junction bases left unmatched: 5. The CDR3 length is 15 residues. The CDR3 spells CASSWKDRGLYEQYF. Written as DNA, the CDR3 is TGTGCCAGCAGCTGGAAGGACAGGGGGCTCTACGAGCAGTACTTC. Complete variable domain (other parts from reference TRBV7-2 and TRBJ2-7): GAGVSQSPSNKVTEKGKDVELRCDPISGHTALYWYRQSLGQGLEFLIYFQGNSAPDKSGLPSDRFSAERTGGSVSTLTIQRTQQEDSAVYLCASSWKDRGLYEQYFGPGTRLTVT.

V gene TRBV2 combines with J gene TRBJ2-1; 7 bases are shared with TRBD2. The CDR3 covers 15 residues. The trim removed 2 bases at V and 7 bases at J, leaving 8 bases unmatched. The germline CDR1 and CDR2 sequences are SNHLY and FYNNEI. CDR3 sequence reads: CASSETLGGENEQFF. CDR3 DNA sequence: TGTGCCAGCAGTGAAACCCTGGGAGGGGAGAATGAGCAGTTCTTC.

The chain is built from TRBV19 and TRBJ2-6, with D maybe TRBD1 (5 bases). Trimming stripped 7 bases from V and 4 bases from J, with 11 bases between. Germline CDR1 reads LNHDA; CDR2 reads SQIVND (reference sequence). CDR3 size: 14 residues. The CDR3 protein is CASKRQSGANVLTF. The CDR3 coding sequence is TGTGCCAGTAAACGACAGTCCGGGGCCAACGTCCTGACTTTC.

V usage is TRBV7-8 and J usage is TRBJ1-5; D may be TRBD1 (6 bases). The germline gives CDR1 SGHVS, CDR2 FQNEAQ. This CDR3 contains 15 residues. V was pared by 0 bases and J by 4 bases, with 10 bases between. The CDR3 DNA sequence: TGTGCCAGCAGCTTAGCAGGAGACAGGAATCAGCCCCAGCATTTT. As protein: CASSLAGDRNQPQHF.

The chain has TRBV9 and TRBJ1-2, with 8 bases lining up with TRBD1. This CDR3 contains 18 residues. V lost 4 bases and J lost 7; bases outside the gene matches: 21. Germline V gene sequence: CDR1 SGDLS, CDR2 YYNGEE. CDR3 region: CASSPTDRERNRMGGYTF. The CDR3, as DNA: TGTGCCAGCAGCCCCACGGACAGGGAACGGAATCGGATGGGTGGCTACACCTTC.